Following are 23 T cell receptor beta chains from one sample sequenced in a study of blood T cell repertoires in COVID-19. The assay was immunoSEQ multiplex PCR, and TCRdb's table has in-frame clones only and misses some. Among approximately 250,000 clones, around 83% were seen once, and the ten largest hold approximately 2.4%. Material for sequencing was peripheral blood. These TCRs come from a man between 35 and 55 years old who had recovered from COVID-19.

The chain links TRBV12-3 or TRBV12-4 to TRBJ1-2; D unresolved. There are 12 residues in the CDR3. Trimming removed 6 bases at V and 5 bases at J, with 10 bases between. CDR3 in DNA: TGTGCCAGCAGCGACATGTATTATGGCTACACCTTC. It specifies CASSDMYYGYTF.

The sample holds one count of this clone. This chain uses TRBV21-1 with TRBJ2-7; TRBD1, as called in the table, went unchecked against the DNA. TRBV21-1 is a documented pseudogene. CDR3 length: 16 residues. CDR3 DNA sequence: TGTGCCAGCAGCAATAAGGACAGGGGAGGTGCGAGAGAGCAGTACTTC. Amino acids: CASSNKDRGGAREQYF.

The chain links TRBV29-1 to TRBJ1-3; D is possibly TRBD1 (5 bases). This CDR3 region has 13 residues. The V and J ends lost 7 bases and 4 bases respectively, with 14 bases between them. Germline assignment: CDR1 SQVTM and CDR2 ANQGSEA. This CDR3 is CSAGGLGGNTIYF. The CDR3 region has the DNA TGCAGCGCCGGGGGGTTAGGAGGAAACACCATATATTTT.

The chain links TRBV2 to TRBJ1-6; maybe TRBD1 (5 bases). The V gene's germline CDR1 is SNHLY and CDR2 FYNNEI. This CDR3 spans 14 amino acids. Trimming pared 2 bases from V and 7 bases from J, leaving 9 bases between. CDR3 DNA: TGTGCCAGCAGTGAATACGCAGGGAATTCACCCCTCCACTTT. Translated, it gives CASSEYAGNSPLHF.

CDR3 sequence (DNA): TGTGCCAGCAGCTTAGGGACTGTGAGCTCCTACGAGCAGTACTTC. It translates to CASSLGTVSSYEQYF. The J gene is TRBJ2-7, the V gene TRBV7-2; tentative D call: TRBD2 (5 bases). This CDR3 contains 15 residues. The germline V gene encodes CDR1 SGHTA and CDR2 FQGNSA. V lost 1 base and J 0 bases, leaving 10 bases between the germline ends.

The V gene is TRBV5-6, the J gene TRBJ1-3, with D perhaps TRBD1 (6 bases). CDR3 length: 15 residues. V lost 0 bases, J lost 4 bases, and 11 bases lay in between. Germline values: CDR1 SGHDT, CDR2 YYEEEE. CDR3 in DNA: TGTGCCAGCAGCTTGGACAGGGCAGCCGGAAACACCATATATTTT. Its translation is CASSLDRAAGNTIYF.

This chain joins TRBV10-2 and TRBJ2-5; D may be TRBD1 (6 bases). Deletions cut 0 bases from V and 2 bases from J, with 10 bases between. CDR1 WSHSY and CDR2 SAAADI come from the germline V gene. The CDR3 is 15 amino acids. In nucleotides, the CDR3 is TGCGCCAGCAGTGAGTCTAGGACAGTTCAAGAGACCCAGTACTTC. This translates into CASSESRTVQETQYF.

In its sample, this clone was seen once. In DNA form, the CDR3 reads TGTGCCAGCAGTCCGCTAGGCACAGGGACCTACAATGAGCAGTTCTTC. Translation: CASSPLGTGTYNEQFF. The chain couples TRBV27 to TRBJ2-1; D perhaps matches TRBD1 (6 bases). The CDR3 is 16 amino acids. V was clipped by 5 bases and J by 2 bases, with 16 bases between them. Germline V gene lookup returns CDR1 MNHEY and CDR2 SMNVEV (reference sequence).

This clone was recorded only once. Other nucleotide sequences from this sample produce the same CDR3. The V and J genes are TRBV29-1 and TRBJ2-7; weak D call: TRBD2 (7 bases). From germline, CDR1 is SQVTM and CDR2 ANQGSEA. The V end lost 7 bases, the J end lost 2 bases, and 12 bases lay between the germline ends. The CDR3 runs to 12 residues. The CDR3 bases are TGCAGCGGGGGGGGCTCCACCTACGAGCAGTACTTC. Translation gives CSGGGSTYEQYF.

The CDR3 reads CASSIEAPYNEQFF. The CDR3 DNA reads as TGTGCCAGTAGTATAGAGGCACCCTACAATGAGCAGTTCTTC. The chain combines TRBV19 with TRBJ2-1; D call uncertain. CDR1 LNHDA and CDR2 SQIVND come from the germline V gene (reference sequence). V lost 0 bases and J lost 2, with 5 bases in between. The CDR3 runs 14 residues.

The chain couples TRBV6-6 to TRBJ1-1; 9 bases align to TRBD1. J was trimmed by 6 bases and V by 5 bases; bases with no gene match: 19. CDR1 is MNHNY and CDR2 is SVGAGI in the germline V gene (reference sequence). There are 18 residues in the CDR3. This CDR3 is CASSHDPGQGPGFAEAFF. In DNA, the CDR3 is TGTGCCAGCAGTCACGACCCGGGACAGGGCCCGGGGTTCGCTGAAGCTTTCTTT.

This chain uses TRBV7-9 with TRBJ1-2; D gene uncertain. The CDR3 sequence is 17 residues long. CDR1 SEHNR and CDR2 FQNEAQ come from the germline V gene (reference sequence). Trimming took off 1 base at V and 2 bases at J, with 17 bases between the two ends. The chain's CDR3 is CASSLGDRRAVNYGYTF. Here the CDR3 DNA reads TGTGCCAGCAGCTTAGGCGATCGGCGGGCCGTAAACTATGGCTACACCTTC.

The chain carries TRBV9 and TRBJ2-5; D is possibly TRBD2 (6 bases). The CDR3 is 14 amino acids. The germline V gene encodes CDR1 SGDLS and CDR2 YYNGEE. V lost 6 bases and J lost 0, with 12 bases in between. CDR3 nucleotide sequence: TGTGCCAGCAACCCGGGGGTCTACCAAGAGACCCAGTACTTC. This encodes CASNPGVYQETQYF.

V and J are TRBV5-4 and TRBJ1-1, with D unresolved. CDR3 length: 14 amino acids. The germline CDR1 and CDR2 sequences are SGHNT and YYREEE (reference sequence). The V end was cut by 1 base, the J end by 1 base, with 8 bases between. The CDR3 DNA sequence: TGTGCCAGCAGCTTGCGGGAAACGAACACTGAAGCTTTCTTT. It codes for CASSLRETNTEAFF.

This rearrangement joins TRBV5-1 to TRBJ2-3; tentative D call: TRBD2 (5 bases). The CDR3 extends over 12 amino acids. The germline V gene encodes CDR1 SGHRS and CDR2 YFSETQ. Trimming shortened V by 4 bases and J by 6 bases, and 9 bases separated the two germline ends. CDR3 loop: CASSLPGDTQYF. The CDR3 DNA reads as TGCGCCAGCAGCCTACCGGGGGATACGCAGTATTTT.

This chain links TRBV11-2 with TRBJ2-7; 9 bases align to TRBD2. Unmatched junction bases numbered 14, after V lost 4 bases and J lost 7 bases. The CDR3 has 16 amino acids. Germline V gene sequence: CDR1 SGHAT, CDR2 FQNNGV. As DNA, the CDR3 is TGTGCCAGCAGCTCGATTGGTGGCGGGAGGGCTCGAGAGCAGTACTTC. As protein: CASSSIGGGRAREQYF.

This clone was seen only once. The chain carries TRBV7-2 and TRBJ2-7; TRBD1 matches at 8 bases. The CDR3 loop spans 15 amino acids. J was trimmed by 4 bases and V by 2 bases; bases with no gene match: 7. Germline assignment: CDR1 SGHTA and CDR2 FQGNSA. The CDR3 DNA reads as TGTGCCAGCAGCTTATTCGCAGGGGGCGCTTACGAGCAGTACTTC. Amino acid sequence: CASSLFAGGAYEQYF.

The chain joins TRBV7-6 to TRBJ1-2, with a possible D match to TRBD1 (5 bases). The germline CDR1 and CDR2 sequences are SGHVS and FNYEAQ. V gave up 6 bases and J gave up 3 bases, with 11 bases separating them. The CDR3 extends over 13 amino acids. The CDR3 coding sequence is TGTGCCAGCAGTGCGGGGGTTGACTATGGCTACACCTTC. It encodes CASSAGVDYGYTF.

This chain connects TRBV5-1 to TRBJ2-1; 9 bases line up with TRBD2. The CDR3 has 17 residues. The trim removed 0 bases at V and 0 bases at J, leaving 4 bases unmatched. The germline V gene encodes CDR1 SGHRS and CDR2 YFSETQ. CDR3 in DNA: TGCGCCAGCAGCTTGGCGCTAGCGGGAATCTCCTACAATGAGCAGTTCTTC. Amino acids: CASSLALAGISYNEQFF.

This chain connects TRBV7-9 to TRBJ2-5, with 10 bases lining up with TRBD2. The V gene end was trimmed by 1 base and the J gene end by 2 bases; junction bases not matched to a gene: 7. The CDR3 totals 17 residues. Germline lookup yields CDR1 SEHNR and CDR2 FQNEAQ (reference sequence). The CDR3 DNA reads TGTGCCAGCAGCTTAGGATCCGGACTAGCGGTTCAAGAGACCCAGTACTTC. This encodes CASSLGSGLAVQETQYF.

This clone was counted once. The chain has TRBV19 and TRBJ2-1; 11 bases map to TRBD1. This CDR3 contains 15 residues. Germline CDR1 reads LNHDA; CDR2 reads SQIVND (reference sequence). Trimming cost V 9 bases and J 9 bases; bases outside gene matches: 13. CDR3 DNA sequence: TGTGCCAGCAAAGTGAGGACAGGGGGCATGGGTGAGCAGTTCTTC. It encodes CASKVRTGGMGEQFF.

The chain combines TRBV10-3 with TRBJ2-5, with D possibly matching TRBD2 (6 bases). Germline V gene sequence: CDR1 ENHRY, CDR2 SYGVKD. V was clipped by 6 bases and J by 3 bases, with 14 bases between them. The CDR3 totals 14 residues. The CDR3 sequence is CAISGGAGEETQYF. The CDR3 region has the DNA TGTGCCATCAGCGGAGGGGCGGGTGAAGAGACCCAGTACTTC.

J is TRBJ2-5 and V is TRBV6-5; TRBD1 matches 7 bases. The germline V gene encodes CDR1 MNHEY and CDR2 SVGAGI. V was clipped by 2 bases and J by 5 bases; unmatched bases: 11. The CDR3 contains 16 residues. The CDR3 sequence: CASSYPKGQRSETQYF. CDR3 DNA sequence: TGTGCCAGCAGTTACCCCAAGGGACAGCGGTCGGAGACCCAGTACTTC.